These T cell receptor beta chains were read from a single sample in a study of T-cell memory formation after mild COVID-19. TCRdb reanalysed the 5' RACE reads using MiXCR and keeps one entry per CDR3 protein. The repertoire holds a few hundred thousand distinct CDR3 sequences, with 7.5% to 10% as singletons. Input material: PBMCs or a T cell subset sorted from them (not recorded which). These receptors came from a man aged 18 to 35 who had mild COVID-19 (a few samples of this study predate the infection). Cell type and time point are not known. Each CDR3 is given with its conserved first and last residue. The order of the fields is clone size, D gene, J gene, V gene, CDR3 protein, CDR3 DNA. The D gene is left open where the match is weak. A clone size is listed for some rows: how often the clone was seen (once, few, many), or a class if it is expanded.

clone size: few
D gene: NA
J gene: TRBJ2-5
V gene: TRBV20-1
CDR3 protein: CSARDLSASETQYF
CDR3 DNA: TGCAGTGCTAGAGATTTATCGGCGTCGGAGACCCAGTACTTC

clone size: NA
D gene: NA
J gene: TRBJ2-6
V gene: TRBV20-1
CDR3 protein: CSAKMSSGANVLTF
CDR3 DNA: TGCAGTGCTAAGATGAGCTCTGGGGCCAACGTCCTGACTTTC

clone size: few
D gene: NA
J gene: TRBJ2-4
V gene: TRBV20-1
CDR3 protein: CSARDPRIAKNIQYF
CDR3 DNA: TGCAGTGCTAGAGACCCGAGGATAGCCAAAAACATTCAGTACTTC

clone size: many
D gene: NA
J gene: TRBJ1-1
V gene: TRBV5-6
CDR3 protein: CASSLDGTEAFF
CDR3 DNA: TGTGCCAGCAGTTTGGACGGAACTGAAGCTTTCTTT

clone size: NA
D gene: NA
J gene: TRBJ2-3
V gene: TRBV5-4
CDR3 protein: CASSDGYTDTQYF
CDR3 DNA: TGTGCCAGCAGCGACGGGTACACAGATACGCAGTATTTT

clone size: few
D gene: NA
J gene: TRBJ1-1
V gene: TRBV5-5
CDR3 protein: CASSLGAFGAFF
CDR3 DNA: TGTGCCAGCAGTCTTGGCGCCTTTGGGGCTTTCTTT

clone size: NA
D gene: TRBD1
J gene: TRBJ1-1
V gene: TRBV5-6
CDR3 protein: CASSSRDRENTEAFF
CDR3 DNA: TGTGCCAGCAGCTCCCGGGACAGGGAGAACACTGAAGCTTTCTTT

clone size: many
D gene: NA
J gene: TRBJ1-6
V gene: TRBV10-3
CDR3 protein: CAISDSAGNSSPLHF
CDR3 DNA: TGTGCCATCAGTGATTCGGCAGGGAATAGTTCACCCCTCCACTTT

clone size: NA
D gene: TRBD1
J gene: TRBJ1-1
V gene: TRBV5-1
CDR3 protein: CASSYGTGVPMNTEAFF
CDR3 DNA: TGCGCCAGCAGCTATGGGACAGGGGTACCCATGAACACTGAAGCTTTCTTT

clone size: NA
D gene: NA
J gene: TRBJ2-4
V gene: TRBV7-9
CDR3 protein: CASSLGPLEYF
CDR3 DNA: TGTGCCAGCAGCTTAGGACCACTGGAGTACTTC

clone size: few
D gene: NA
J gene: TRBJ1-2
V gene: TRBV12-3/TRBV12-4
CDR3 protein: CASSLGRVHGYTF
CDR3 DNA: TGTGCCAGCAGTTTGGGACGGGTTCATGGCTACACCTTC

clone size: many
D gene: TRBD2
J gene: TRBJ2-1
V gene: TRBV7-8
CDR3 protein: CASSLAFGGSTEQFF
CDR3 DNA: TGTGCCAGCAGCTTAGCGTTCGGGGGGTCCACTGAGCAGTTCTTC

clone size: few
D gene: TRBD2
J gene: TRBJ2-5
V gene: TRBV7-2
CDR3 protein: CASSERGGKETQYF
CDR3 DNA: TGTGCCAGCAGCGAGCGGGGGGGCAAAGAGACCCAGTACTTC

clone size: few
D gene: NA
J gene: TRBJ2-6
V gene: TRBV12-5
CDR3 protein: CASGFGLSGPFVLTF
CDR3 DNA: TGTGCTAGTGGCTTCGGCCTTTCGGGACCCTTCGTCCTGACTTTC

clone size: few
D gene: TRBD1
J gene: TRBJ1-6
V gene: TRBV5-1
CDR3 protein: CASSPGQGNSPLHF
CDR3 DNA: TGCGCCAGCAGCCCAGGACAGGGCAATTCACCCCTCCACTTT

clone size: few
D gene: NA
J gene: TRBJ2-5
V gene: TRBV3-1
CDR3 protein: CASVSGHSYQETQYF
CDR3 DNA: TGTGCCAGTGTTTCGGGACATTCGTACCAAGAGACCCAGTACTTC

clone size: few
D gene: NA
J gene: TRBJ1-4
V gene: TRBV10-3
CDR3 protein: CATSFSGLVNFATNEKLFF
CDR3 DNA: TGTGCCACCTCCTTTAGTGGACTGGTGAACTTTGCAACTAATGAAAAACTGTTTTTT

clone size: few
D gene: NA
J gene: TRBJ1-5
V gene: TRBV28
CDR3 protein: CASSLRDTRQPQHF
CDR3 DNA: TGTGCCAGCAGTTTAAGGGACACGAGGCAGCCCCAGCATTTT

clone size: NA
D gene: NA
J gene: TRBJ2-2
V gene: TRBV20-1
CDR3 protein: CSAPGGTDFTGELFF
CDR3 DNA: TGCAGTGCTCCTGGCGGGACGGATTTCACCGGGGAGCTGTTTTTT

clone size: once
D gene: NA
J gene: TRBJ2-3
V gene: TRBV24-1
CDR3 protein: CATSDQGIDTQYF
CDR3 DNA: TGTGCCACCAGTGACCAAGGGATAGATACGCAGTATTTT

clone size: many
D gene: NA
J gene: TRBJ1-2
V gene: TRBV5-1
CDR3 protein: CASSLGQPAFYTF
CDR3 DNA: TGCGCCAGCAGCTTGGGACAGCCGGCGTTCTACACCTTC

clone size: NA
D gene: NA
J gene: TRBJ2-5
V gene: TRBV6-1
CDR3 protein: CASSERGDWYQETQYF
CDR3 DNA: TGTGCCAGCAGTGAAAGGGGGGACTGGTACCAAGAGACCCAGTACTTC

clone size: few
D gene: NA
J gene: TRBJ1-6
V gene: TRBV4-1
CDR3 protein: CASSQEGSAGSPLHF
CDR3 DNA: TGCGCCAGCAGCCAAGAAGGATCTGCCGGTTCACCCCTCCACTTT

clone size: many
D gene: NA
J gene: TRBJ1-3
V gene: TRBV5-1
CDR3 protein: CASSLRGRDSGNTIYF
CDR3 DNA: TGCGCCAGCAGCTTACGGGGCCGCGACTCTGGAAACACCATATATTTT

clone size: few
D gene: TRBD1
J gene: TRBJ1-5
V gene: TRBV6-2/TRBV6-3
CDR3 protein: CASRRTGYQPQHF
CDR3 DNA: TGTGCCAGCAGACGGACAGGGTATCAGCCCCAGCATTTT

clone size: NA
D gene: NA
J gene: TRBJ1-2
V gene: TRBV28
CDR3 protein: CASSKPPGPYGYTF
CDR3 DNA: TGTGCCAGCAGCAAACCCCCAGGGCCCTATGGCTACACCTTC

clone size: few
D gene: TRBD1
J gene: TRBJ1-2
V gene: TRBV14
CDR3 protein: CASSPTWTGGVYTF
CDR3 DNA: TGTGCCAGCAGCCCTACTTGGACAGGGGGCGTCTACACCTTC

clone size: few
D gene: NA
J gene: TRBJ2-1
V gene: TRBV2
CDR3 protein: CASSDPGDPRDYNEQFF
CDR3 DNA: TGTGCCAGCAGTGACCCCGGGGATCCTAGGGATTACAATGAGCAGTTCTTC

clone size: NA
D gene: TRBD2
J gene: TRBJ2-1
V gene: TRBV7-9
CDR3 protein: CASSSLAGGSSYNEQFF
CDR3 DNA: TGTGCCAGCAGTTCTTTAGCGGGGGGGAGCTCCTACAATGAGCAGTTCTTC

clone size: many
D gene: NA
J gene: TRBJ2-7
V gene: TRBV6-2/TRBV6-3
CDR3 protein: CASSYSAGYEQYF
CDR3 DNA: TGTGCCAGCAGTTACTCGGCGGGGTACGAGCAGTACTTC

clone size: few
D gene: TRBD1
J gene: TRBJ1-1
V gene: TRBV18
CDR3 protein: CASSPRQGGVWTEAFF
CDR3 DNA: TGTGCCAGCTCACCCCGACAGGGGGGGGTGTGGACTGAAGCTTTCTTT

clone size: few
D gene: TRBD2
J gene: TRBJ2-5
V gene: TRBV4-1
CDR3 protein: CASSQGWTSEETQYF
CDR3 DNA: TGCGCCAGCAGCCAAGGTTGGACTAGCGAAGAGACCCAGTACTTC

clone size: NA
D gene: NA
J gene: TRBJ2-6
V gene: TRBV5-4
CDR3 protein: CASSPGPLLSGANVLTF
CDR3 DNA: TGTGCCAGCAGCCCGGGACCGCTACTCTCTGGGGCCAACGTCCTGACTTTC

clone size: NA
D gene: NA
J gene: TRBJ2-1
V gene: TRBV9
CDR3 protein: CASSAPRANEQFF
CDR3 DNA: TGTGCCAGCAGTGCTCCTCGGGCAAATGAGCAGTTCTTC

clone size: few
D gene: NA
J gene: TRBJ2-5
V gene: TRBV5-1
CDR3 protein: CASSVGDTQETQYF
CDR3 DNA: TGCGCCAGCAGCGTGGGGGACACTCAAGAGACCCAGTACTTC

clone size: many
D gene: NA
J gene: TRBJ2-5
V gene: TRBV20-1
CDR3 protein: CSAEEYRVRETQYF
CDR3 DNA: TGCAGTGCTGAAGAGTACAGGGTACGAGAGACCCAGTACTTC

clone size: NA
D gene: TRBD1
J gene: TRBJ2-3
V gene: TRBV5-1
CDR3 protein: CASSHGTGGAYTQYF
CDR3 DNA: TGCGCCAGCAGCCACGGGACAGGGGGCGCCTATACGCAGTATTTT

clone size: few
D gene: NA
J gene: TRBJ2-5
V gene: TRBV6-5
CDR3 protein: CASSYAVSETQYF
CDR3 DNA: TGTGCCAGCAGTTACGCGGTTTCGGAGACCCAGTACTTC

clone size: NA
D gene: NA
J gene: TRBJ1-2
V gene: TRBV4-3
CDR3 protein: CASSQASAAAHGYTF
CDR3 DNA: TGCGCCAGCAGCCAAGCTTCGGCGGCGGCCCATGGCTACACCTTC

clone size: NA
D gene: TRBD1
J gene: TRBJ2-5
V gene: TRBV20-1
CDR3 protein: CSATWTGKETQYF
CDR3 DNA: TGCAGTGCTACGTGGACAGGCAAAGAGACCCAGTACTTC

clone size: few
D gene: TRBD1
J gene: TRBJ1-2
V gene: TRBV3-1
CDR3 protein: CASSQPGGHGYTF
CDR3 DNA: TGTGCCAGCAGCCAGCCAGGGGGGCATGGCTACACCTTC

clone size: NA
D gene: NA
J gene: TRBJ1-1
V gene: TRBV6-1
CDR3 protein: CASSVSQNTEAFF
CDR3 DNA: TGTGCCAGCAGTGTTAGTCAGAACACTGAAGCTTTCTTT

clone size: NA
D gene: TRBD1
J gene: TRBJ1-4
V gene: TRBV5-6
CDR3 protein: CASSWGQFYAEKLFF
CDR3 DNA: TGTGCCAGCAGCTGGGGACAGTTTTATGCCGAAAAACTGTTTTTT

clone size: NA
D gene: NA
J gene: TRBJ1-1
V gene: TRBV5-6
CDR3 protein: CASSLLGGGWGENTEAFF
CDR3 DNA: TGTGCCAGCAGCCTGCTTGGGGGGGGCTGGGGTGAGAACACTGAAGCTTTCTTT

clone size: many
D gene: TRBD1
J gene: TRBJ1-5
V gene: TRBV5-1
CDR3 protein: CASSVGTGYNQPQHF
CDR3 DNA: TGCGCCAGCAGCGTAGGGACAGGGTACAATCAGCCCCAGCATTTT

clone size: NA
D gene: TRBD1
J gene: TRBJ2-2
V gene: TRBV6-5
CDR3 protein: CASRMQGVGVDTGELFF
CDR3 DNA: TGTGCCAGCAGGATGCAGGGGGTGGGAGTCGACACCGGGGAGCTGTTTTTT

clone size: many
D gene: NA
J gene: TRBJ1-1
V gene: TRBV7-8
CDR3 protein: CASSVETGYSTEAFF
CDR3 DNA: TGTGCCAGCAGCGTAGAGACAGGATATTCTACTGAAGCTTTCTTT

clone size: NA
D gene: TRBD2
J gene: TRBJ2-1
V gene: TRBV20-1
CDR3 protein: CSARGSFRLAGGMTYNEQFF
CDR3 DNA: TGCAGTGCTAGAGGGAGCTTTAGACTAGCGGGGGGGATGACCTACAATGAGCAGTTCTTC

clone size: NA
D gene: NA
J gene: TRBJ1-2
V gene: TRBV25-1
CDR3 protein: CASSGQDRGYTF
CDR3 DNA: TGTGCCAGCAGTGGTCAGGACCGTGGCTACACCTTC

clone size: NA
D gene: NA
J gene: TRBJ1-4
V gene: TRBV15
CDR3 protein: CATSPPGLAEINEKLFF
CDR3 DNA: TGTGCCACCAGCCCCCCTGGGTTGGCCGAAATTAATGAAAAACTGTTTTTT

clone size: NA
D gene: NA
J gene: TRBJ2-7
V gene: TRBV7-9
CDR3 protein: CASSRQVSYEQYF
CDR3 DNA: TGTGCCAGCAGCCGGCAAGTCTCCTACGAGCAGTACTTC

clone size: few
D gene: TRBD2
J gene: TRBJ2-5
V gene: TRBV12-3/TRBV12-4
CDR3 protein: CASSQGLAGAGTQYF
CDR3 DNA: TGTGCCAGCAGTCAGGGACTAGCGGGGGCGGGGACCCAGTACTTC

clone size: many
D gene: NA
J gene: TRBJ1-3
V gene: TRBV9
CDR3 protein: CASSVANPGSGNTIYF
CDR3 DNA: TGTGCCAGCAGCGTAGCTAATCCAGGGTCTGGAAACACCATATATTTT

clone size: NA
D gene: NA
J gene: TRBJ1-1
V gene: TRBV5-6
CDR3 protein: CASTTLNRVGTEAFF
CDR3 DNA: TGTGCCAGCACCACGTTGAACCGGGTTGGGACTGAAGCTTTCTTT

clone size: NA
D gene: NA
J gene: TRBJ1-2
V gene: TRBV5-1
CDR3 protein: CASSLESNPYGYTF
CDR3 DNA: TGCGCCAGCAGCTTGGAATCGAATCCCTATGGCTACACCTTC

clone size: few
D gene: TRBD1
J gene: TRBJ2-2
V gene: TRBV10-3
CDR3 protein: CAISRQGTDTGELFF
CDR3 DNA: TGTGCCATCAGTAGACAGGGCACGGACACCGGGGAGCTGTTTTTT

clone size: few
D gene: NA
J gene: TRBJ1-2
V gene: TRBV5-5
CDR3 protein: CASSLWDGKGYTF
CDR3 DNA: TGTGCCAGCAGCTTGTGGGACGGAAAGGGCTACACCTTC

clone size: many
D gene: TRBD2
J gene: TRBJ2-3
V gene: TRBV7-2
CDR3 protein: CASSLYSGGQSTDTQYF
CDR3 DNA: TGTGCCAGCAGCTTATACAGCGGGGGCCAAAGCACAGATACGCAGTATTTT

clone size: NA
D gene: NA
J gene: TRBJ1-1
V gene: TRBV6-5
CDR3 protein: CASRRQPWGPHTEAFF
CDR3 DNA: TGTGCCAGCAGACGCCAGCCGTGGGGGCCCCACACTGAAGCTTTCTTT